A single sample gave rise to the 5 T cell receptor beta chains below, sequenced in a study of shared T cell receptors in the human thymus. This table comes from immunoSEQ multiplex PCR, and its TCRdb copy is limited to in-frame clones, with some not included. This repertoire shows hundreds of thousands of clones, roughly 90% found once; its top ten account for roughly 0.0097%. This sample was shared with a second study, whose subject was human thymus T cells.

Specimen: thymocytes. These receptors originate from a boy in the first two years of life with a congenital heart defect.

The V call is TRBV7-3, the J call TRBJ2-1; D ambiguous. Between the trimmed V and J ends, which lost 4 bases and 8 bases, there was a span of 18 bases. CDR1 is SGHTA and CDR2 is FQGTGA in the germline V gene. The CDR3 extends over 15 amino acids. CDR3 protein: CASSSVGRIGDEQFF. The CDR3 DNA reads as TGTGCCAGCAGCTCCGTGGGCAGAATTGGCGATGAGCAGTTCTTC.

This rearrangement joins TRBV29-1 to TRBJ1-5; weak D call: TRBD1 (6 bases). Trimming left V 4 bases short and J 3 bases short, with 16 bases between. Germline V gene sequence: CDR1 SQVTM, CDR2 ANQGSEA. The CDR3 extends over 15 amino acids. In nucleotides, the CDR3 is TGCAGCGTTGTGGTCAGGGGAAGGGACAATCAGCCCCAGCATTTT. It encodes CSVVVRGRDNQPQHF.

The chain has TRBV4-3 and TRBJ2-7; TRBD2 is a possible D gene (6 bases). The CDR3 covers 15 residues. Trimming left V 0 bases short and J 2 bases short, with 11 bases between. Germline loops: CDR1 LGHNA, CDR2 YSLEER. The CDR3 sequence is CASSQDFGGPYEQYF. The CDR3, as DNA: TGCGCCAGCAGCCAAGATTTCGGGGGTCCCTACGAGCAGTACTTC.

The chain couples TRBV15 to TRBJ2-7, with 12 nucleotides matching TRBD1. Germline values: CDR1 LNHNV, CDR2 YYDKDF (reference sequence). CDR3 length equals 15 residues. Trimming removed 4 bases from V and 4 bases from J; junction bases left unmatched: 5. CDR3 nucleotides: TGTGCCACCAGCATTACGGGACAGGGGGCTTACGAGCAGTACTTC. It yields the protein CATSITGQGAYEQYF. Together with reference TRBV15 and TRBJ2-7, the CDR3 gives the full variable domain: DAMVIQNPRYQVTQFGKPVTLSCSQTLNHNVMYWYQQKSSQAPKLLFHYYDKDFNNEADTPDNFQSRRPNTSFCFLDIRSPGLGDTAMYLCATSITGQGAYEQYFGPGTRLTVT.

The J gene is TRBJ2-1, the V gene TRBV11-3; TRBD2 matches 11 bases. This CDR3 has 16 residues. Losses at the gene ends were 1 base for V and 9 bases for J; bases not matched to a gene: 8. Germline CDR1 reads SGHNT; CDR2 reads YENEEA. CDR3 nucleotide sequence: TGTGCCAGCAGCTTAGTTGGGCTAGCGGGAGGTGGTGAGCAGTTCTTC. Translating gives CASSLVGLAGGGEQFF.